Below, 21 T cell receptor beta chains from the same sample are listed, as sequenced in a study of breast tumors, draining lymph nodes, adjacent tissues. Breast cancer patients provided tissue from their axillary draining lymph nodes. TCRdb re-derived calls from the multiplex PCR reads in MiXCR, one entry per CDR3 protein. Counted here are under 250,000 distinct CDR3 sequences, 32% occurring once; the ten biggest clones make up around 1.5%. Material for sequencing was axillary lymph node tissue. The receptors originated from a female donor with breast cancer. Some clones in this sample may be carry-over from other donors' samples.

Ten or more counts support this clonotype. The V gene is TRBV29-1, the J gene TRBJ2-7; TRBD1 is a possible D gene (6 bases). The CDR3 loop spans 15 amino acids. V was pared by 1 base and J by 4 bases, with 17 bases between. CDR1 and CDR2 (germline): SQVTM, ANQGSEA. CDR3 coding DNA: TGCAGCGTTGAAGGTAGGGCAGGGGACACATACGAGCAGTACTTC. It is translated as CSVEGRAGDTYEQYF.

This clonotype was observed at least ten times. This sequence joins TRBV12-3 or TRBV12-4 and TRBJ2-7, with 7 bases aligning to TRBD2. This CDR3 is built from 16 residues. The V gene end was trimmed by 5 bases and the J gene end by 0 bases; junction bases not matched to a gene: 10. The CDR3 protein is CASSPFASGDSYEQYF. The CDR3, as DNA: TGTGCCAGCAGTCCCTTTGCTAGCGGAGACTCCTACGAGCAGTACTTC.

The chain carries TRBV5-1 and TRBJ2-2, with 8 bases lining up with TRBD2. This CDR3 comprises 15 residues. The J segment lost 3 bases and the V segment lost 4 bases, leaving 5 bases of the junction unmatched. Per germline, CDR1 SGHRS and CDR2 YFSETQ. CDR3 nucleotides: TGCGCCAGCAGCCATAGCGGGGCGGACACCGGGGAGCTGTTTTTT. It encodes CASSHSGADTGELFF.

This clonotype was picked up many times. The V and J genes are TRBV7-4 and TRBJ1-4, with D maybe TRBD1 (5 bases). From germline, CDR1 is SGHVT and CDR2 SQSDAQ. The V end was cut by 1 base, the J end by 0 bases, with 12 bases between. There are 17 residues in the CDR3. CDR3 in amino acids: CASSLEPGGSTNEKLFF. In nucleotides, the CDR3 is TGTGCCAGCAGCTTAGAACCGGGGGGATCAACTAATGAAAAACTGTTTTTT.

This clonotype came up many times. The chain links TRBV11-2 to TRBJ2-7; the D is unclear. CDR1 SGHAT and CDR2 FQNNGV come from the germline V gene. The CDR3 loop spans 14 amino acids. V was cut by 3 bases and J by 2 bases, with 11 bases left in between. Written as DNA, the CDR3 is TGTGCCAGCAGCTTCGAGTCTGGACCCTACGAGCAGTACTTC. Encoded protein: CASSFESGPYEQYF.

This chain joins TRBV7-3 and TRBJ2-7, with 11 nucleotides matching TRBD1. The CDR3 extends over 15 amino acids. Germline CDR1 reads SGHTA; CDR2 reads FQGTGA. The J segment lost 6 bases and the V segment lost 6 bases, leaving 10 bases of the junction unmatched. CDR3 region: CASRSGTGGPLEQYF. CDR3 nucleotides: TGTGCCAGCAGATCCGGGACAGGGGGGCCCCTCGAGCAGTACTTC.

This clonotype was seen repeatedly, ten times or more. This chain links TRBV2 with TRBJ2-2, with unresolved D. This CDR3 contains 12 residues. The V end lost 8 bases, the J end lost 5 bases, and 9 bases lay between the germline ends. Germline V gene data show CDR1 as SNHLY and CDR2 as FYNNEI. Written as DNA, the CDR3 is TGTGCCAGCCATTTGGGGACCGGGGAGCTGTTTTTT. This codes for CASHLGTGELFF.

This clonotype was counted between two and nine times. This may stem from a read error, because a much larger clone lies one nucleotide away. CDR3: CSARLGGETPYF. CDR3 DNA: TGCAGTGCTAGGTTGGGGGGGGAGACCCCGTACTTC. The rearrangement links TRBV20-1 to TRBJ2-5; TRBD2 matches at 7 bases. Germline CDR1 reads DFQATT; CDR2 reads SNEGSKA (reference sequence). The length of the CDR3 is 12 residues.

This clonotype was observed many times. The chain links TRBV2 to TRBJ2-1; no definite D call. Germline V gene data show CDR1 as SNHLY and CDR2 as FYNNEI. The V end was cut by 9 bases, the J end by 0 bases, with 12 bases between. The CDR3 is 14 amino acids. The CDR3 region has the DNA TGTGCCAGTTCTAGGACCCTCTCCTACAATGAGCAGTTCTTC. Translated, it gives CASSRTLSYNEQFF.

This clonotype was seen once. As the CDR3 is not closed by the conserved phenylalanine or tryptophan, this likely results from a read error. The DNA is omitted, as the CDR3 cannot be located on it reliably, and the CDR3 follows TCRdb's listing. The J gene is TRBJ2-3, the V gene TRBV24-1; the D call TRBD1 from the table was never checked on the DNA. The CDR3 spans 15 residues, counting both ends. Looked up from germline, CDR1 is KGHDR and CDR2 is SFDVKD. The CDR3: CATSGGQGKTDTQYV.

In regard to this clonotype: Here the CDR3 omits its conserved ending phenylalanine or tryptophan, so a read error is the likely source. No DNA is shown, since the ends of the CDR3 on it are uncertain; the CDR3 is the one TCRdb lists. The chain has TRBV20-1 and TRBJ2-6; TRBD2, the table's D call, lacks a check against the DNA. From germline, CDR1 is DFQATT and CDR2 SNEGSKA (reference sequence). The CDR3 is 10 residues long, counting both termini. CDR3 region: CSASLAGGRT.

This clonotype has more than one count but fewer than ten. A much larger clone lies a single base off, so this may be a read error. The V and J genes are TRBV20-1 and TRBJ2-1; 11 bases fit TRBD2. The V gene end was trimmed by 0 bases and the J gene end by 7 bases; junction bases not matched to a gene: 5. Germline values: CDR1 DFQATT, CDR2 SNEGSKA (reference sequence). CDR3 size: 15 residues. CDR3 in DNA: TGCAGTGCTAGAGAAGGACTAGCGGGTTCGAATGAGCAGTTCTTC. This gives the protein CSAREGLAGSNEQFF.

About this clonotype: One end of the junction varies from germline; a read error may be responsible. V usage is TRBV3-1 and J usage is TRBJ2-6, with D possibly TRBD1 on 5 matching bases. From germline, CDR1 is LGHDT and CDR2 YNNKEL (reference sequence). The CDR3 loop spans 15 amino acids. CDR3 DNA sequence: TGTGCCAGCAGTCAAGGGGACTCTGGGGCCAACGTCCTGACTTTC. It specifies CASSQGDSGANVLTF. The entire variable domain, with the rest obtained from reference TRBV3-1 and TRBJ2-6, is as follows: DTAVSQTPKYLVTQMGNDKSIKCEQNLGHDTMYWYKQDSKKFLKIMFSYNNKELIINETVPNRFSPKSPDKAHLNLHINSLELGDSAVYFCASSQGDSGANVLTFGAGSRLTVL.

This clonotype was observed once. CDR3 in DNA: TGTGCCAGCGAGACCACGGGACGCCCCAACAATGAGCAGTTCTTC. Translation: CASETTGRPNNEQFF. The chain links TRBV25-1 to TRBJ2-1; possibly TRBD1 or TRBD2 for D (5 bases each). The CDR3 spans 15 residues. Germline V gene data show CDR1 as MGHDK and CDR2 as SYGVNS. The V end was cut by 8 bases, the J end by 5 bases, with 19 bases between.

This clonotype was seen ten or more times. The rearrangement joins TRBV5-5 to TRBJ1-3; a weak D match, TRBD1 (5 bases). CDR1 and CDR2 (germline): SGHKS, YYEKEE (reference sequence). The CDR3 totals 17 residues. Trimming removed 0 bases from V and 0 bases from J, with 13 bases in between. As DNA, the CDR3 is TGTGCCAGCAGCTTGGGACAGCGTACCACCTCTGGAAACACCATATATTTT. This codes for CASSLGQRTTSGNTIYF.

This clonotype has at least ten counts. The chain employs TRBV6-6 and TRBJ2-7; no reliable D call. This CDR3 spans 11 amino acids. CDR1 is MNHNY, CDR2 SVGAGI, per germline (reference sequence). V was pared by 6 bases and J by 5 bases, with 8 bases between. The CDR3 region is CASSFSNEQYF. CDR3 nucleotide sequence: TGTGCCAGCAGCTTTTCCAACGAGCAGTACTTC.

This clonotype was seen repeatedly, ten times or more. V gene TRBV11-2 combines with J gene TRBJ2-1; D might be TRBD1 (5 bases). The ends were cut back, 7 bases at V and 5 bases at J, with 15 bases in the middle. CDR1 is SGHAT, CDR2 FQNNGV, per germline. The CDR3 runs to 14 residues. The CDR3 sequence is CASTRTWGNNEQFF. CDR3 nucleotide sequence: TGTGCCAGCACCCGGACGTGGGGCAACAATGAGCAGTTCTTC.

This clonotype was detected a few times. This CDR3 is CAWTAEEYNEQFF. Written as DNA, the CDR3 is TGTGCCTGGACCGCCGAGGAGTACAATGAGCAGTTCTTC. The chain has TRBV30 and TRBJ2-1; D remains ambiguous. Between the trimmed V and J ends, which lost 4 bases and 4 bases, there was a span of 11 bases. CDR3 length: 13 amino acids. Germline-derived CDR1 and CDR2 are GTSNPN and SVGIG (reference sequence).

As for this clonotype: A much larger clone differs by one base, so this may be a read error. The chain uses TRBV19 and TRBJ1-2; 9 bases are shared with TRBD1. The germline V gene has CDR1 LNHDA and CDR2 SQIVND (reference sequence). This CDR3 has 15 residues. With 8 bases clipped from V and 3 bases from J, the junction kept 10 bases outside the gene matches. The CDR3: CASALLGTGHYGYTF. The CDR3 bases are TGTGCCAGTGCTCTATTAGGGACAGGGCACTATGGCTACACCTTC.

This clonotype occurred many times. This chain connects TRBV7-2 to TRBJ2-3, with a tentative D call TRBD2 (5 bases). V lost 6 bases, J lost 0 bases, and 13 bases lay in between. Per germline, CDR1 SGHTA and CDR2 FQGNSA. The CDR3 is 15 amino acids. Here the CDR3 reads CASSNTRTSTDTQYF. The CDR3, as DNA: TGTGCCAGCAGTAACACACGGACTAGCACAGATACGCAGTATTTT.

This clonotype occurred a few times. This chain connects TRBV6-2 or TRBV6-3 to TRBJ2-1; 13 bases match TRBD2. Looked up from germline, CDR1 is MNHEY and CDR2 is SVGEGT. The CDR3 spans 17 residues. Unmatched junction bases numbered 11, after V lost 6 bases and J lost 6 bases. The CDR3 DNA sequence: TGTGCCAGCAGACTAGCGGGAGGGAGTCTTAGGCGCAATGAGCAGTTCTTC. Protein sequence: CASRLAGGSLRRNEQFF.